A single sample is the source of the 15 T cell receptor beta chains below, sequenced in a study of blood T cell repertoires in COVID-19. The protocol was immunoSEQ multiplex PCR, while the TCRdb copy is restricted to in-frame clones and leaves out a portion. The sample includes more than 250,000 clones, 80% to 90% of them seen just once. The source material was peripheral blood. The receptors derive from a man in his fifties with active or convalescent COVID-19.

The chain recombines TRBV27 with TRBJ1-6; 12 bases line up with TRBD1. Germline CDR1 MNHEY, CDR2 SMNVEV (reference sequence). The CDR3 runs to 18 residues. The V and J ends lost 4 bases and 1 base, in that order; junction bases with no gene match: 5. The CDR3 region has the DNA TGTGCCAGCAGTTCTGGGACAGGGGGCAGTTCCTATAATTCACCCCTCCACTTT. It yields the protein CASSSGTGGSSYNSPLHF.

CDR3 region: CSVAQWRAGYTF. CDR3 sequence (DNA): TGCAGCGTTGCCCAATGGCGGGCTGGCTACACCTTC. The V and J genes are TRBV29-1 and TRBJ1-2; unclear D gene. V was clipped by 4 bases and J by 7 bases, with 13 bases between them. This CDR3 has 12 amino acids. Germline V gene lookup returns CDR1 SQVTM and CDR2 ANQGSEA.

The V call is TRBV7-2, the J call TRBJ1-2; 7 bases agree with TRBD1. V trimming: 4 bases; J trimming: 3 bases; junction bases outside the gene matches: 5. The CDR3 extends over 14 amino acids. Germline assignment: CDR1 SGHTA and CDR2 FQGNSA. The CDR3: CASSSRGTDYGYTF. CDR3 sequence (DNA): TGTGCCAGCAGCTCCCGTGGGACAGACTATGGCTACACCTTC.

The chain combines TRBV5-6 with TRBJ2-7; 8 nucleotides line up with TRBD1. Germline CDR1 SGHDT, CDR2 YYEEEE. The CDR3 spans 14 residues. The trim removed 2 bases at V and 3 bases at J, leaving 4 bases unmatched. The CDR3 is CASSLTGQVYEQYF. The DNA of the CDR3 is TGTGCCAGCAGCTTAACGGGACAGGTCTACGAGCAGTACTTC. The full variable domain, with the rest looked up from reference TRBV5-6 and TRBJ2-7, is DAGVTQSPTHLIKTRGQQVTLRCSPKSGHDTVSWYQQALGQGPQFIFQYYEEEERQRGNFPDRFSGHQFPNYSSELNVNALLLGDSALYLCASSLTGQVYEQYFGPGTRLTVT.

The chain has TRBV3-1 (or the pseudogene TRBV3-2) and TRBJ1-1, with D perhaps matching TRBD1 (5 bases). Trimming left V 4 bases short and J 0 bases short, with 15 bases between. This CDR3 is built from 16 residues. Germline V gene data show CDR1 as LGHDT and CDR2 as YNNKEL (reference sequence). CDR3 coding DNA: TGTGCCAGCAGCCCCTCTGGTCAGGGCATGAACACTGAAGCTTTCTTT. Its translation: CASSPSGQGMNTEAFF.

This sequence joins TRBV7-5 and TRBJ1-2; the table's D call of TRBD1 was not tested on the DNA. TRBV7-5 constitutes a pseudogene. This CDR3 region has 16 residues. This CDR3 is CARSLSDRTTNYGYTF. DNA for the CDR3: TGTGCCAGAAGCCTATCGGACAGGACTACTAACTATGGCTACACCTTC.

The chain recombines TRBV6-1 with TRBJ2-7; no clear D. The CDR3 consists of 15 residues. Trimming took 3 bases from V and 2 from J, leaving 14 bases between them. CDR1 and CDR2 from the germline V gene are MNHNS and SASEGT. The CDR3 reads CASSDRGGGTYEQYF. DNA for the CDR3: TGTGCCAGCAGTGACCGTGGTGGCGGAACCTACGAGCAGTACTTC.

The chain couples TRBV21-1 to TRBJ1-6; the table's D call, TRBD1, has no DNA check behind it. TRBV21-1 is labeled a pseudogene. This CDR3 contains 15 residues. The CDR3, as DNA: TGTGCCAGCACTGATGGTCCCCCAGGGGATTCACCCCTCCACTTT. Amino acid sequence: CASTDGPPGDSPLHF.

This chain joins TRBV7-6 and TRBJ1-4; the D is unclear. The germline V gene has CDR1 SGHVS and CDR2 FNYEAQ. The CDR3 covers 19 residues. With 3 bases removed from V and 0 bases from J, the gap between germline ends came to 20 bases. The CDR3 here is CASSFDGKSPLATNEKLFF. The CDR3 nucleotides read TGTGCCAGCAGCTTCGACGGGAAATCACCACTAGCAACTAATGAAAAACTGTTTTTT.

CDR3 in amino acids: CASSLVGGPGYGYTF. The CDR3 DNA sequence: TGTGCCAGCAGCTTAGTCGGGGGGCCGGGCTATGGCTACACCTTC. The rearrangement uses TRBV7-2 and TRBJ1-2, with D maybe TRBD1 (6 bases). The CDR3 covers 15 residues. The germline gives CDR1 SGHTA, CDR2 FQGNSA. Trimming took off 1 base at V and 4 bases at J, with 13 bases between the two ends.

V is TRBV7-3 and J is TRBJ2-6; D not resolved. Germline V lookup: CDR1 SGHTA, CDR2 FQGTGA. The CDR3 covers 15 residues. Deletions cut 2 bases from V and 0 bases from J, with 5 bases between. DNA of the CDR3: TGTGCCAGCAGCTTAGAGATCTCTGGGGCCAACGTCCTGACTTTC. It codes for CASSLEISGANVLTF.

In this sample, this clone turned up once. This rearrangement joins TRBV21-1 to TRBJ1-2; the table's D call of TRBD1 was not tested on the DNA. TRBV21-1 is shown as a pseudogene. The CDR3 has 13 amino acids. CDR3 loop: CASSRKKDRPYTF. The CDR3 region has the DNA TGTGCCAGCAGCAGAAAGAAGGACAGGCCCTACACCTTC.

V and J are TRBV4-3 and TRBJ2-3; maybe TRBD2 (6 bases). The CDR3 extends over 17 amino acids. Germline-derived CDR1 and CDR2 are LGHNA and YSLEER. The V end lost 0 bases, the J end lost 0 bases, and 13 bases lay between the germline ends. The CDR3 bases are TGCGCCAGCAGCCAAGATGGGGACTCTGCTAGCACAGATACGCAGTATTTT. The encoded protein is CASSQDGDSASTDTQYF.

This clone has more than one count but fewer than ten. The chain uses TRBV4-3 and TRBJ1-5; D is possibly TRBD1 (5 bases). This CDR3 is built from 17 residues. Trimming left V 0 bases short and J 7 bases short, with 19 bases between. Germline lookup yields CDR1 LGHNA and CDR2 YSLEER. CDR3 in DNA: TGCGCCAGCAGCCAAGACCAGGCCGGGTCCGGGGGGCAGCCCCAGCATTTT. This codes for CASSQDQAGSGGQPQHF.

The rearrangement links TRBV5-1 to TRBJ2-7; 11 bases agree with TRBD1. CDR3 size: 15 residues. Germline V gene data show CDR1 as SGHRS and CDR2 as YFSETQ. The V gene end was trimmed by 4 bases and the J gene end by 6 bases; junction bases not matched to a gene: 9. This chain's CDR3 is CASSLGDRGSGEQYF. The CDR3 region has the DNA TGCGCCAGCAGCCTAGGGGACAGGGGGTCGGGCGAGCAGTACTTC.